This TCR beta chain is from a study of blood T cell repertoires in COVID-19. Overall study context: T cells, B-cell-depleted T cells, or PBMCs provided the cDNA or gDNA that served as material.

The CDR3 is 15 amino acids. Trimming left V 5 bases short and J 0 bases short, with 11 bases between. Germline V gene data show CDR1 as SGHTA and CDR2 as FQGTGA. Using immunoSEQ multiplex PCR, the repertoire was profiled, and TCRdb retains in-frame clones only, with some absent. Here the sample spans about 64,000 clones, around 84% being singletons. The J gene is TRBJ1-3, the V gene TRBV7-3; D remains ambiguous. What was sequenced was peripheral blood. The clonotype was recovered from a woman aged 60 to 75 with acute or convalescent COVID-19. The CDR3: CASSQMGDSGNTIYF. DNA for the CDR3: TGTGCCAGCAGCCAAATGGGCGACTCTGGAAACACCATATATTTT.